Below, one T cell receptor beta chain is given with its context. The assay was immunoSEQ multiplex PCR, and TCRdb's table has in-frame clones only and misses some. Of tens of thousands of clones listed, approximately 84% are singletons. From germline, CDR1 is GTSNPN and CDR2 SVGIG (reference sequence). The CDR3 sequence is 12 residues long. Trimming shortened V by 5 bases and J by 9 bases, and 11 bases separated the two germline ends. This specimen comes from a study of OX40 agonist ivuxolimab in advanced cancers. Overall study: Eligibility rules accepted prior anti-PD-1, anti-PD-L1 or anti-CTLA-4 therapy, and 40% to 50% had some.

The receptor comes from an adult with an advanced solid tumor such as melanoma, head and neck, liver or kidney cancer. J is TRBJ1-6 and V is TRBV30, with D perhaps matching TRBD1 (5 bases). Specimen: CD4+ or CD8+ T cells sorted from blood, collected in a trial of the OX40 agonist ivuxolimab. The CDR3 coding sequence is TGTGCCTGGGGGCAGAGGGGTTCACCCCTCCACTTT. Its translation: CAWGQRGSPLHF.